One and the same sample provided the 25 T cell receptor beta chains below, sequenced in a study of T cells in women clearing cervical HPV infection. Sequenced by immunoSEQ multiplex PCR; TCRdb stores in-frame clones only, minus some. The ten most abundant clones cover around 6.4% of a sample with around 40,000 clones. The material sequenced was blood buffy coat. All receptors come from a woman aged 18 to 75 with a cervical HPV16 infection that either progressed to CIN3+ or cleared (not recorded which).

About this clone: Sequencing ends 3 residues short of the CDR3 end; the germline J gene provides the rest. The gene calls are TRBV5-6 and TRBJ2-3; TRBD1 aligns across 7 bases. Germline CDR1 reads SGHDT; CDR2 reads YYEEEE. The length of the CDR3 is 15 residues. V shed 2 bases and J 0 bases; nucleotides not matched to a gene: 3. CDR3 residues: CASSFKGASTDTQYF. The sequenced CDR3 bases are TGTGCCAGCAGCTTCAAGGGGGCTAGCACAGATACG.

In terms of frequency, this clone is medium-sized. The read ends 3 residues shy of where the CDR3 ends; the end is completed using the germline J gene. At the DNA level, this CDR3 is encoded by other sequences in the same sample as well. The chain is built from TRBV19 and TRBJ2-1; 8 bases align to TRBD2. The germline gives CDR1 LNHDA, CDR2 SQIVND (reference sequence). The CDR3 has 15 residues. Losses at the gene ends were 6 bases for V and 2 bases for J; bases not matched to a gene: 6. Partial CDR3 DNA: TGTGCCAGTAGCTTAACTAGCGGTACCTACAATGAG. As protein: CASSLTSGTYNE. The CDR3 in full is CASSLTSGTYNEQFF.

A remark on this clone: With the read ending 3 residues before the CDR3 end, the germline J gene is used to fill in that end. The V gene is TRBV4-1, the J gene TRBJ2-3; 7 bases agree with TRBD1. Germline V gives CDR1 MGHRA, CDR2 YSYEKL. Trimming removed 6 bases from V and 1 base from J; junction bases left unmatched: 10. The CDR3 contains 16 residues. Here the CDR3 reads CASRTGSLVGTDTQYF. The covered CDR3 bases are TGCGCCAGCAGGACAGGGAGTTTAGTAGGCACAGATACG.

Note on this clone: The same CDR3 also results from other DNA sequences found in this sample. The CDR3 DNA, read in part, is TGCAGTGCTCGCCGAGGGGGCACCCAAGAGACC. It encodes CSARRGGTQET. The entire CDR3 sequence reads CSARRGGTQETQYF. The chain employs TRBV20-1 and TRBJ2-5; 7 nucleotides agree with TRBD1. The CDR3 is cut off 3 residues early in the read; its end comes from the germline J gene. The length of the CDR3 is 14 residues. The J segment lost 1 base and the V segment lost 5 bases, leaving 7 bases of the junction unmatched. Germline-derived CDR1 and CDR2 are DFQATT and SNEGSKA (reference sequence).

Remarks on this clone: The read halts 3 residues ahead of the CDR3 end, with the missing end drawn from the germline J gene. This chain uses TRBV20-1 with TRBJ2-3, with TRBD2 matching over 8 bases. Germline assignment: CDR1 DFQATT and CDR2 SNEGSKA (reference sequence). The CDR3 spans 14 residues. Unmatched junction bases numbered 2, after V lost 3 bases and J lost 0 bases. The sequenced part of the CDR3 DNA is TGCAGTGCTAGCGGGAGGGGAAGCACAGATACG. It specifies CSASGRGSTDT. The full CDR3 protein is CSASGRGSTDTQYF.

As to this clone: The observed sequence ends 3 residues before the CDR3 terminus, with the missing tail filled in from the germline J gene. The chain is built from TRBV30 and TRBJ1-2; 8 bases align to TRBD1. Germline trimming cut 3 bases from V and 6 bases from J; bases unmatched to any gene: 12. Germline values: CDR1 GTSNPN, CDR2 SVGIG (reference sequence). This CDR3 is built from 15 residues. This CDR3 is CAWSRLTGEEDGYTF. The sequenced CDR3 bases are TGTGCCTGGAGCCGCCTGACAGGGGAGGAGGATGGC.

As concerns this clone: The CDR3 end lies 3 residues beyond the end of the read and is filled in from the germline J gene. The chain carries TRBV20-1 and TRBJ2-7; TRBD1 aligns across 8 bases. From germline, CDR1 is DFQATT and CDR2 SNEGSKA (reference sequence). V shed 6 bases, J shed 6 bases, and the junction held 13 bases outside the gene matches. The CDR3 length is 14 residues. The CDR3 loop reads CSAPRGQGLGEQYF. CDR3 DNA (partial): TGCAGTGCGCCACGCGGACAGGGCCTGGGCGAG.

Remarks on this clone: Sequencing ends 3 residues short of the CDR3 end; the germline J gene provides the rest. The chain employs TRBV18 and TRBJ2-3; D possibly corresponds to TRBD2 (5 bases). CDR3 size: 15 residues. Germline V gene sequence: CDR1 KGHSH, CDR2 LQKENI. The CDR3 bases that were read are TGTGCCAGCTCACCAGAAATCGCGGGCAATCAGCCG. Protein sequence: CASSPEIAGNQP. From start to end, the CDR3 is CASSPEIAGNQPQYF.

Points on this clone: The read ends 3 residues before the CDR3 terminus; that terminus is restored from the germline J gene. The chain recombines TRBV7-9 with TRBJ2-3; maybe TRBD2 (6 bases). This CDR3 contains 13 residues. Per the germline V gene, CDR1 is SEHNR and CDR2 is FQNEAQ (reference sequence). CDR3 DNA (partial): TGTGCCAGCAGCTTTATGGGGGGAGAGACG. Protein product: CASSFMGGET. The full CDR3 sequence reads CASSFMGGETQYF.

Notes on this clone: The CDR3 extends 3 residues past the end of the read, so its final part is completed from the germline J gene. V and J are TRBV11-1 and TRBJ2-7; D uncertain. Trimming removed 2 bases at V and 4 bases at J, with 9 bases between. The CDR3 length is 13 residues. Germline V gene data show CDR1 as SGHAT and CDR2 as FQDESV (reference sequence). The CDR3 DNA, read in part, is TGTGCCAGCAGCTTATTAGAAGGGTACGAG. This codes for CASSLLEGYE. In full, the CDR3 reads CASSLLEGYEQYF.

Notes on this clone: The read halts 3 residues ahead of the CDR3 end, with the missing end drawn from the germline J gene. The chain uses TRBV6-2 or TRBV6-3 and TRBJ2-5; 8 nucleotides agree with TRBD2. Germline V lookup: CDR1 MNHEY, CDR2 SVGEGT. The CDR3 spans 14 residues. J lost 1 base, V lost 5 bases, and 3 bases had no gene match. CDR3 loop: CASSRGGTQETQYF. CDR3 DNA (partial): TGTGCCAGCAGTCGGGGGGGGACCCAAGAGACC.

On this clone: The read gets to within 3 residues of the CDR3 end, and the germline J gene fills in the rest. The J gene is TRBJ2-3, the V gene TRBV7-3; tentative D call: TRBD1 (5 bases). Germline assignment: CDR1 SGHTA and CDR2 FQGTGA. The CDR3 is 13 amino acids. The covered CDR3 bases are TGTGCCAGCAGCTTACAGGGCAAAGAGACG. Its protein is CASSLQGKET. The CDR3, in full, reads CASSLQGKETQYF.

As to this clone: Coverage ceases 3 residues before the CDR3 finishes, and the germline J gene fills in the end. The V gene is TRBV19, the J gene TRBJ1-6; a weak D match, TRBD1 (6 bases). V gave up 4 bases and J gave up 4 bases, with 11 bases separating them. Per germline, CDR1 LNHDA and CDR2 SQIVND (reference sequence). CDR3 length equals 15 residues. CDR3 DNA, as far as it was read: TGTGCCAGTAGTACTGCAGGGGTATATAATTCACCC. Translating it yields CASSTAGVYNSP. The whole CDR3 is CASSTAGVYNSPLHF.

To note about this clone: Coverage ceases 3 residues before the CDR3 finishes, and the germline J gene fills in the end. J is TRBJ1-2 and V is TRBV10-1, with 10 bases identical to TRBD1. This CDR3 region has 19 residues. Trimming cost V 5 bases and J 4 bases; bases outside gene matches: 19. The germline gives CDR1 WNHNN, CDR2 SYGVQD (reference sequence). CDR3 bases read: TGCGCCAGCAGTTCTCCCGGGACAGGGGTCACTCAAACACTCTATGGC. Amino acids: CASSSPGTGVTQTLYG. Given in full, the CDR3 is CASSSPGTGVTQTLYGYTF.

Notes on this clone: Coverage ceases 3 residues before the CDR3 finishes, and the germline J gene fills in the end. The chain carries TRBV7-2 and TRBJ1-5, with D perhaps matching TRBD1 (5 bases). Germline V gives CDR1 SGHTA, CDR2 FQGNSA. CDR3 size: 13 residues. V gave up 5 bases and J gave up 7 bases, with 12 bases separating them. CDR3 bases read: TGTGCCAGCAGCCTGGCGGGGGGACAGCCC. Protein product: CASSLAGGQP. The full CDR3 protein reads CASSLAGGQPQHF.

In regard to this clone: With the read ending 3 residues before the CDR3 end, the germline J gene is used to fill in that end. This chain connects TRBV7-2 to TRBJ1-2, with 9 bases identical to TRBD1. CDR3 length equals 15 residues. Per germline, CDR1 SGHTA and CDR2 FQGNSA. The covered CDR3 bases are TGTGCCAGCAGCTTCGAACAGGGACAGGGAAGGGAC. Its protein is CASSFEQGQGRD. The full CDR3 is CASSFEQGQGRDYTF. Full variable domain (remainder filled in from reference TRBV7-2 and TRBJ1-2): GAGVSQSPSNKVTEKGKDVELRCDPISGHTALYWYRQSLGQGLEFLIYFQGNSAPDKSGLPSDRFSAERTGGSVSTLTIQRTQQEDSAVYLCASSFEQGQGRDYTFGSGTRLTVV.

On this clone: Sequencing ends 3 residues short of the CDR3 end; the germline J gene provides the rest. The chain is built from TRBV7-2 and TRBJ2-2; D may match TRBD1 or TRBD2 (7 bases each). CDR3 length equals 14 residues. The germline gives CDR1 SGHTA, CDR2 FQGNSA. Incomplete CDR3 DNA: TGTGCCAGCAGCCCAGGGGGAGGGGCCAACGTG. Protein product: CASSPGGGANV. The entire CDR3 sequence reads CASSPGGGANVLFF.

This CDR3 reads CSVIRERNSPLHF. The covered CDR3 bases are TGCAGCGTCATCAGGGAGAGGAATTCACCC. The chain recombines TRBV29-1 with TRBJ1-6; a possible D gene is TRBD1 (5 bases). The read ends 3 residues shy of where the CDR3 ends; the end is completed using the germline J gene. Germline CDR1 is SQVTM and CDR2 is ANQGSEA. The CDR3 contains 13 residues. The ends were cut back, 6 bases at V and 7 bases at J, with 13 bases in the middle.

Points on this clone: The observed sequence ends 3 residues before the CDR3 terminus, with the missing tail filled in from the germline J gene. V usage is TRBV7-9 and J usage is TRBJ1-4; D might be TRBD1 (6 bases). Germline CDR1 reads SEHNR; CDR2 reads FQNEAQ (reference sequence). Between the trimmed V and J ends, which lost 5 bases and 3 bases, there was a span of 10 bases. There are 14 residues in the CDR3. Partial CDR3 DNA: TGTGCCAGCAGCCGGGAGGGGGCTAATGAAAAA. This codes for CASSREGANEK. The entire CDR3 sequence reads CASSREGANEKLFF.

The CDR3 loop is CASSLADRGEKLFF. CDR3 bases read: TGTGCCAGCAGCTTAGCGGACAGGGGTGAAAAA. This chain connects TRBV7-2 to TRBJ1-4, with TRBD1 identical over 9 bases. The read finishes 3 residues shy of the CDR3 end, and the germline J gene is used to complete it. Germline trimming cut 0 bases from V and 7 bases from J; bases unmatched to any gene: 0. Germline CDR1 and CDR2: SGHTA and FQGNSA. There are 14 residues in the CDR3.

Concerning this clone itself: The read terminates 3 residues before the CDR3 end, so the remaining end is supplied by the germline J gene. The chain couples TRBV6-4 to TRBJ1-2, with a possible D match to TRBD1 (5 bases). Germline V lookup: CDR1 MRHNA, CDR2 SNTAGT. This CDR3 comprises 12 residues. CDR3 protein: CASSAQGSSYTF. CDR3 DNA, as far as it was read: TGTGCCAGCAGTGCTCAGGGTTCGAGC.

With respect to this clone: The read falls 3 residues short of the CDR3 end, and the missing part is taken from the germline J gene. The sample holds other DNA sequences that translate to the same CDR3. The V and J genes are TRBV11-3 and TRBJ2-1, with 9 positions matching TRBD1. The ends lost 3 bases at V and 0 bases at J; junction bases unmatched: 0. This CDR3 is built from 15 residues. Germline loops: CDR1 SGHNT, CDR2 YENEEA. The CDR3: CASSLTGGSYNEQFF. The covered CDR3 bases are TGTGCCAGCAGCTTGACAGGGGGCTCCTACAATGAG. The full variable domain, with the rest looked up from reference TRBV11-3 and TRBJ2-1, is EAGVVQSPRYKIIEKKQPVAFWCNPISGHNTLYWYLQNLGQGPELLIRYENEEAVDDSQLPKDRFSAERLKGVDSTLKIQPAELGDSAVYLCASSLTGGSYNEQFFGPGTRLTVL.

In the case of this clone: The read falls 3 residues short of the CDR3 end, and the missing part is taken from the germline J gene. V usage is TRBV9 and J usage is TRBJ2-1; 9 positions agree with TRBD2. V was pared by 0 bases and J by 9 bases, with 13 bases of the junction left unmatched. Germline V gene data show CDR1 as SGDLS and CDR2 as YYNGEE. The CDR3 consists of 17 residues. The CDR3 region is CASSVDPQAGGLGEQFF. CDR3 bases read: TGTGCCAGCAGCGTAGATCCTCAGGCGGGAGGGTTGGGTGAG.

The CDR3 sequence is CAWSVWGLANEQFF. The sequenced part of the CDR3 DNA is TGTGCCTGGAGTGTATGGGGACTAGCAAATGAG. The chain combines TRBV30 with TRBJ2-1; 9 positions match TRBD2. With the read ending 3 residues before the CDR3 end, the germline J gene is used to fill in that end. Looked up from germline, CDR1 is GTSNPN and CDR2 is SVGIG (reference sequence). CDR3 size: 14 residues. J gave up 7 bases and V 0 bases, and 4 bases lay outside the gene matches.

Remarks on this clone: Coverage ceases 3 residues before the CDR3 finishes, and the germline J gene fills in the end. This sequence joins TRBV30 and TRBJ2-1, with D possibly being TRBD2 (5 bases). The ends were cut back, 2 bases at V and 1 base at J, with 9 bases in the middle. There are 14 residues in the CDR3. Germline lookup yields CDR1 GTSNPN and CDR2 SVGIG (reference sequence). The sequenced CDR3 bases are TGTGCCTGGAGTTCGGGGAATTCCTACAATGAG. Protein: CAWSSGNSYNE. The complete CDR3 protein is CAWSSGNSYNEQFF.